The rows below give T cell receptor beta chains drawn from one sample of a study of blood T cell repertoires in COVID-19. Generated by immunoSEQ multiplex PCR, the TCRdb table keeps only in-frame clones and is missing some. The sample yields around 170,000 clones, less than 90% seen once. Sequences were obtained from PBMCs or T cells enriched from blood (not recorded which). The receptor source for this set is a woman aged 45-59 years who had recovered from COVID-19. Both conserved end residues are part of each CDR3. Each record gives: clone size, J gene, D gene, V gene, CDR3 DNA, CDR3 protein. The D gene is left open where the match is weak. Not all rows give a size; the values are once, few, many and, for expanded clones, a class.

NA | TRBJ2-5 | NA | TRBV11-3 | TGTGCCAGCAGCTTAGGATCCGGGATAATAGAGACCCAGTACTTC | CASSLGSGIIETQYF
NA | TRBJ2-7 | TRBD1 | TRBV11-2 | TGTGCCAGCAGCCCCAGAGACAGGGGTTGGACCTACGAGCAGTACTTC | CASSPRDRGWTYEQYF
NA | TRBJ2-1 | TRBD2 | TRBV11-2 | TGTGCCAGCAGTTACGGTATTCTAGCGGGAGTTGGGAACTACAATGAGCAGTTCTTC | CASSYGILAGVGNYNEQFF
NA | TRBJ2-7 | NA | TRBV27 | TGTGCCAGCAGTCAGGGTTTAAGCTCCTACGAGCAGTACTTC | CASSQGLSSYEQYF
NA | TRBJ2-3 | TRBD2 | TRBV7-9 | TGTGCCAGCAGCTTATCTAGCGGGAGCTCAGATACGCAGTATTTT | CASSLSSGSSDTQYF
NA | TRBJ2-1 | TRBD2 | TRBV27 | TGTGCCAGCAGTGCGGGGACTAGCGGGAGGGGGGAGCAGTTCTTC | CASSAGTSGRGEQFF
once | TRBJ2-7 | NA | TRBV19 | TGTGCCAGTAGAGCGACAGGAAAAGGATACGAGCAGTACTTC | CASRATGKGYEQYF
NA | TRBJ2-2 | TRBD2 | TRBV6-2/TRBV6-3 | TGTGCCAGCAGTCCCGGGACTAGCGGGGGGGAGCTGTTTTTT | CASSPGTSGGELFF
NA | TRBJ1-1 | TRBD1 | TRBV24-1 | TGTGCCACCAGTGCCTCACAGGGGGCTGGGGTCACTGAAGCTTTCTTT | CATSASQGAGVTEAFF
once | TRBJ1-1 | NA | TRBV10-3 | TGTGCCACCTCGCTGGATTCGGGGAACACTGAAGCTTTCTTT | CATSLDSGNTEAFF
NA | TRBJ2-1 | TRBD2 | TRBV7-2 | TGTGCCAGCAGCCTGGGACTACTCTCCTACAATGAGCAGTTCTTC | CASSLGLLSYNEQFF
NA | TRBJ2-2 | TRBD1 | TRBV19 | TGTGCCAGTAGTATCTTCGGGACAGGGAACACCGGGGAGCTGTTTTTT | CASSIFGTGNTGELFF
NA | TRBJ1-1 | NA | TRBV6-2/TRBV6-3 | TGTGCCAGCACCCCCTCCTTGAACACTGAAGCTTTCTTT | CASTPSLNTEAFF
few | TRBJ1-1 | NA | TRBV9 | TGTGCCAGCAGCTTTACGGTGAACACTGAAGCTTTCTTT | CASSFTVNTEAFF
NA | TRBJ2-5 | NA | TRBV19 | TGTGCCAGTAGTCTTATAGGAGGGGGGGGGAGAGAGACCCAGTACTTC | CASSLIGGGGRETQYF
NA | TRBJ2-5 | NA | TRBV21-1 | TGTGCCAGCAGCAAATTGGACAGCCAAGAGACCCAGTACTTC | CASSKLDSQETQYF
few | TRBJ1-2 | NA | TRBV10-3 | TGTGCCATCAGTGAGCAGAACTATGGCTACACCTTC | CAISEQNYGYTF
NA | TRBJ1-4 | NA | TRBV5-4 | TGTGCCAGCAGTGCGCCAGGGACTTTTAATGAAAAACTGTTTTTT | CASSAPGTFNEKLFF
NA | TRBJ2-7 | NA | TRBV7-8 | TGTGCCAGCAGCTCCGGAGCGGGCTCTAGCTACGAGCAGTACTTC | CASSSGAGSSYEQYF
NA | TRBJ2-4 | TRBD1 | TRBV3-1/TRBV3-2 | TGTGCCAGCAGCCTCGGGACAGGGGTGAACATTCAGTACTTC | CASSLGTGVNIQYF
NA | TRBJ2-1 | TRBD2 | TRBV3-1/TRBV3-2 | TGTGCCAGCAGCCAACTAGCGGGAGTGGGGAATGAGCAGTTCTTC | CASSQLAGVGNEQFF
few | TRBJ1-5 | TRBD1 | TRBV18 | TGTGCCAGCTCCGCCGACAGGGAACAGCCCCAGCATTTT | CASSADREQPQHF
NA | TRBJ2-5 | NA | TRBV28 | TGTGCCAGCAGCAATGAAGAGACCCAGTACTTC | CASSNEETQYF
NA | TRBJ2-6 | TRBD1 | TRBV5-6 | TGTGCCAGCAGCGTCCGGGACAGGGGGACGGGGGCCAACGTCCTGACTTTC | CASSVRDRGTGANVLTF
NA | TRBJ1-5 | NA | TRBV6-5 | TGTGCCAGTACTATTCGGGGGGGGAATCAGCCCCAGCATTTT | CASTIRGGNQPQHF
NA | TRBJ2-3 | TRBD1 | TRBV7-9 | TGTGCCAGCAGCTTAGGGGACAGAGACACAGATACGCAGTATTTT | CASSLGDRDTDTQYF
NA | TRBJ2-7 | NA | TRBV27 | TGTGCCAGCAGTTTAAAGGGGCTCCCCTACGAGCAGTACTTC | CASSLKGLPYEQYF
NA | TRBJ1-2 | TRBD1 | TRBV28 | TGTGCCAGCAGTTTGGTCGACAGGGCATCCTATGGCTACACCTTC | CASSLVDRASYGYTF
NA | TRBJ2-7 | TRBD2 | TRBV4-1 | TGCGCCAGCAGCCCGCAAGGGAGGGTACGGGACTACGAGCAGTACTTC | CASSPQGRVRDYEQYF
NA | TRBJ2-7 | NA | TRBV2 | TGTGCCAGCAGTGACCTCGAATTCCGCGGTTTCTCCGAGCAGTACTTC | CASSDLEFRGFSEQYF
NA | TRBJ2-1 | NA | TRBV9 | TGTGCCAGCAGCCTCACAGGGATGGGAAATGAGCAGTTCTTC | CASSLTGMGNEQFF
few | TRBJ2-1 | NA | TRBV15 | TGTGCCACCAGCAGAGGTGACAGTGCCGATGAGCAGTTCTTC | CATSRGDSADEQFF